These 15 T cell receptor beta chains were all obtained from the same sample, sequenced in a study of CD8+CD57+ T cells in acquired aplastic anemia. TCR beta VDJ and CDR3 profiling used genomic DNA as template. TCRdb re-called the reads through MiXCR, storing one row per CDR3 protein. The profile shows hundreds of thousands of distinct CDR3 sequences, just under 70% of them singletons. Sequenced material: sorted CD4+, CD8+, or CD8+CD57+ T cells (not recorded which) from PBMCs. These receptors all stem from a human donor in good health, serving as a control.

This clonotype is a singleton in its sample. The genes are TRBV5-4 and TRBJ1-6; D gene uncertain. The V and J ends lost 0 bases and 9 bases respectively, with 7 bases between them. The CDR3 consists of 13 residues. Per the germline V gene, CDR1 is SGHNT and CDR2 is YYREEE (reference sequence). This chain's CDR3 is CASSLGDTSPLHF. The CDR3 DNA sequence: TGTGCCAGCAGCTTGGGAGATACTTCACCCCTCCACTTT.

To note about this clonotype: Since the CDR3 does not end with the conserved phenylalanine or tryptophan, this likely comes from a read error. The limits of the CDR3 on the DNA are not certain, so only TCRdb's listed CDR3 is given. The chain links TRBV2 to TRBJ2-3. The CDR3 length is 14 residues, termini included. Per germline, CDR1 SNHLY and CDR2 FYNNEI. The CDR3 loop is CASSHNSTPEEPEL.

CDR3 in amino acids: CASSIGQGTETQYF. CDR3 in DNA: TGTGCCAGCAGCATAGGACAGGGTACAGAGACCCAGTACTTC. The chain is built from TRBV12-3 or TRBV12-4 and TRBJ2-5, with TRBD1 matching 8 bases. Trimming removed 6 bases from V and 4 bases from J; junction bases left unmatched: 7. This CDR3 region has 14 residues.

This clonotype has just one count. No DNA is shown, since the ends of the CDR3 on it are uncertain; the CDR3 is the one TCRdb lists. This chain links TRBV7-2 with TRBJ2-7. Germline CDR1 reads SGHTA; CDR2 reads FQGNSA. 16 amino acids form the CDR3, both terminal residues included. The CDR3 loop is CASSLGAYEQYFGQYF.

A note on this clonotype: This is likely a read error, given that the CDR3 carries no conserved phenylalanine or tryptophan at its end. No DNA is shown, since the ends of the CDR3 on it are uncertain; the CDR3 is the one TCRdb lists. This sequence joins TRBV19 and TRBJ2-5; the D call TRBD1 from the table was never checked on the DNA. Counting both end residues, the CDR3 totals 16 amino acids. Germline lookup yields CDR1 LNHDA and CDR2 SQIVND (reference sequence). The chain's CDR3 is CASLGQGGYEQYFEPV.

The V call is TRBV25-1, the J call TRBJ2-1; D unclear. Germline V gene lookup returns CDR1 MGHDK and CDR2 SYGVNS. The CDR3 length is 15 residues. V was pared by 3 bases and J by 2 bases, with 11 bases between. CDR3 sequence reads: CASSDQEAAYNEQFF. The DNA of the CDR3 is TGTGCCAGCAGTGATCAAGAGGCGGCCTACAATGAGCAGTTCTTC.

A few counts support this clonotype. The V call is TRBV6-1, the J call TRBJ1-1; D call uncertain. The length of the CDR3 is 14 residues. The germline V and J ends were trimmed by 6 bases and 1 base, with 12 bases remaining between them. Germline V CDR1 and CDR2: MNHNS, SASEGT. The CDR3: CASRVEVGNTEAFF. The CDR3 nucleotides are TGTGCCAGCAGGGTCGAAGTTGGGAACACTGAAGCTTTCTTT.

This clonotype was counted at least ten times. The chain recombines TRBV9 with TRBJ1-1; D is perhaps TRBD1 (5 bases). There are 13 residues in the CDR3. V shed 4 bases and J shed 1 base, with 8 bases lying between them. CDR1 is SGDLS and CDR2 is YYNGEE in the germline V gene. The CDR3: CASSKTGNTEAFF. Written as DNA, the CDR3 is TGTGCCAGCAGCAAAACAGGGAACACTGAAGCTTTCTTT. Full variable domain (outside the CDR3, taken from reference TRBV9 and TRBJ1-1): DSGVTQTPKHLITATGQRVTLRCSPRSGDLSVYWYQQSLDQGLQFLIQYYNGEERAKGNILERFSAQQFPDLHSELNLSSLELGDSALYFCASSKTGNTEAFFGQGTRLTVV.

This clonotype was seen a few times. The V call is TRBV5-4, the J call TRBJ1-2, with 10 bases lining up with TRBD1. CDR3 length: 16 residues. Germline-derived CDR1 and CDR2 are SGHNT and YYREEE (reference sequence). Losses at the gene ends were 2 bases for V and 0 bases for J; bases not matched to a gene: 4. The DNA of the CDR3 is TGTGCCAGCAGCTTCCGGGACAGGGGACCTAACTATGGCTACACCTTC. It is translated as CASSFRDRGPNYGYTF.

Comment on this clonotype: At one end the junction does not follow the germline gene, possibly because of a read error. In DNA, the CDR3 is TGTGCCAGTGGTTTTGCCCGGGACAGGGGCTACTATGGCTACACCTTC. Its translation is CASGFARDRGYYGYTF. The rearrangement uses TRBV12-5 and TRBJ1-2, with 10 bases identical to TRBD1. The CDR3 extends over 16 amino acids. Germline V gene sequence: CDR1 LGHNT, CDR2 FRNRAP. Drawing the rest from reference TRBV12-5 and TRBJ1-2, the complete variable domain is DARVTQTPRHKVTEMGQEVTMRCQPILGHNTVFWYRQTMMQGLELLAYFRNRAPLDDSGMPKDRFSAEMPDATLATLKIQPSEPRDSAVYFCASGFARDRGYYGYTFGSGTRLTVV.

V gene TRBV25-1 combines with J gene TRBJ2-5; 9 bases align to TRBD1. The CDR3 is 14 amino acids. J was trimmed by 5 bases and V by 6 bases; bases with no gene match: 7. The germline V gene has CDR1 MGHDK and CDR2 SYGVNS. The CDR3 reads CASSSDRGTETQYF. The CDR3 DNA reads as TGTGCCAGCAGCTCCGACAGGGGGACGGAGACCCAGTACTTC.

The chain couples TRBV9 to TRBJ1-1; perhaps TRBD1 as D (6 bases). The V gene lost 4 bases and the J gene lost 10 bases, with 20 bases spanning the gap. Per germline, CDR1 SGDLS and CDR2 YYNGEE. This CDR3 comprises 14 residues. CDR3 region: CASSWGKGGAAAFF. The CDR3 DNA reads TGTGCCAGCAGCTGGGGGAAGGGGGGGGCTGCAGCTTTCTTT.

The rearrangement joins TRBV14 to TRBJ2-1; D is unresolved. CDR3 length: 13 amino acids. V lost 0 bases and J 9 bases, leaving 9 bases between the germline ends. CDR1 and CDR2 from the germline V gene are SGHDN and FVKESK. CDR3 sequence (DNA): TGTGCCAGCAGCCAAGATGTTTCGCTTGAGCAGTTCTTC. Protein sequence: CASSQDVSLEQFF.

Worth noting for this clonotype: The conserved phenylalanine or tryptophan normally closing the CDR3 is absent here, so this likely arose from a read error. The DNA is left out, because the CDR3 cannot be placed on it with certainty; the CDR3 is given as TCRdb lists it. The chain is built from TRBV7-2 and TRBJ2-7; no check of the table's D call, TRBD1, against the DNA was made. Germline CDR1 is SGHTA and CDR2 is FQGNSA. Ends included, the CDR3 has 12 residues. The CDR3 region is CASSSARGENQP.

The chain carries TRBV7-2 and TRBJ2-2; D is ambiguous. Trimming shortened V by 5 bases and J by 7 bases, and 26 bases separated the two germline ends. The CDR3 covers 18 residues. Looked up from germline, CDR1 is SGHTA and CDR2 is FQGNSA. The DNA of the CDR3 is TGTGCCAGCAGCCAACAAACCGTGGTCAGGACCCTCTACGGGGAGCTGTTTTTT. Its protein is CASSQQTVVRTLYGELFF.